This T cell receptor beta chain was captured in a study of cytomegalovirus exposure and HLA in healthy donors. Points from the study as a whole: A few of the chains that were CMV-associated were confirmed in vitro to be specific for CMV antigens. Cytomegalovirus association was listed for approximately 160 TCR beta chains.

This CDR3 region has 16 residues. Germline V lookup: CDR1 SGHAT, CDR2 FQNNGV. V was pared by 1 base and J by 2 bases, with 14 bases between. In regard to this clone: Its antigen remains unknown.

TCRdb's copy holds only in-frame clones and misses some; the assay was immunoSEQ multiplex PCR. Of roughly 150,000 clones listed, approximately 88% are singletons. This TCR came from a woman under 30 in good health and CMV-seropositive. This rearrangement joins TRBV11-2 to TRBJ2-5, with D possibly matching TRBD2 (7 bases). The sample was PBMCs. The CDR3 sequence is CASSLGRGTSQETQYF. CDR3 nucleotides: TGTGCCAGCAGCTTAGGGCGGGGGACATCTCAAGAGACCCAGTACTTC. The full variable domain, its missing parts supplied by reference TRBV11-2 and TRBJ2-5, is EAGVAQSPRYKIIEKRQSVAFWCNPISGHATLYWYQQILGQGPKLLIQFQNNGVVDDSQLPKDRFSAERLKGVDSTLKIQPAKLEDSAVYLCASSLGRGTSQETQYFGPGTRLLVL.